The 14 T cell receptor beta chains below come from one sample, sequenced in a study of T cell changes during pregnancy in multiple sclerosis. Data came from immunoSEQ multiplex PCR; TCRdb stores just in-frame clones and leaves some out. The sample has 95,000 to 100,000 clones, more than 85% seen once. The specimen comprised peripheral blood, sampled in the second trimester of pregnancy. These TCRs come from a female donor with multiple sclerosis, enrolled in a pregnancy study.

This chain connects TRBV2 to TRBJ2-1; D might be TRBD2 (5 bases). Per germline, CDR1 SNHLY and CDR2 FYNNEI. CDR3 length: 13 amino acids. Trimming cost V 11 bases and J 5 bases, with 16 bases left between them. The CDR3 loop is CAVSWSRDNEQFF. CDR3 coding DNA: TGTGCCGTCTCTTGGTCGAGGGACAATGAGCAGTTCTTC.

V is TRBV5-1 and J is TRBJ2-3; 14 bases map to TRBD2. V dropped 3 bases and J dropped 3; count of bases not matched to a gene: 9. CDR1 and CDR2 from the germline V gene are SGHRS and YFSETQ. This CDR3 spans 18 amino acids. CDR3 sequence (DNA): TGCGCCAGCAGCTCTCGACTAGCGGGAGGGGGCCGGACAGATACGCAGTATTTT. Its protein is CASSSRLAGGGRTDTQYF.

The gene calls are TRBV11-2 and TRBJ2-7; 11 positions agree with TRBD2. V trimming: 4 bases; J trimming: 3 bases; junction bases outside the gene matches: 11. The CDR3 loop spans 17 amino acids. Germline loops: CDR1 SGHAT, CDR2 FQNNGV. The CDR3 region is CASSSPKPGLAVYEQYF. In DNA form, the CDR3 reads TGTGCCAGCAGCTCTCCGAAACCGGGACTAGCGGTCTACGAGCAGTACTTC.

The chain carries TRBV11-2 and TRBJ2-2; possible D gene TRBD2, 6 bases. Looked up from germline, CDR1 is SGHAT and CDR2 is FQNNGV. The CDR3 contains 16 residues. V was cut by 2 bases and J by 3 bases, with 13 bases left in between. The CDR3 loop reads CASSLRSGAYTGELFF. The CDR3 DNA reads TGTGCCAGCAGCTTACGATCGGGAGCGTACACCGGGGAGCTGTTTTTT. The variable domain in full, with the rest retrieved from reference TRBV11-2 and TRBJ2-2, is EAGVAQSPRYKIIEKRQSVAFWCNPISGHATLYWYQQILGQGPKLLIQFQNNGVVDDSQLPKDRFSAERLKGVDSTLKIQPAKLEDSAVYLCASSLRSGAYTGELFFGEGSRLTVL.

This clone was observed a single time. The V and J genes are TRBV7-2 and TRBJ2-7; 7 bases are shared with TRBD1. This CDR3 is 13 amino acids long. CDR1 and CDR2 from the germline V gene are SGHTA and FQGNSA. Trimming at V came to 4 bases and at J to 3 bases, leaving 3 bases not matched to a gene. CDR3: CASSSRTGYEQYF. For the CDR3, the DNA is TGTGCCAGCAGCTCCCGGACAGGCTACGAGCAGTACTTC.

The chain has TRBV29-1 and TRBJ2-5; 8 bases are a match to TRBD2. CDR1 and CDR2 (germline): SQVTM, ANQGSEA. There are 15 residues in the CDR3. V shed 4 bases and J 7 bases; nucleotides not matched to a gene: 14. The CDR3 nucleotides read TGCAGCGTTGCATACTACGCGGGGGGCTCCGGGACCCAGTACTTC. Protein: CSVAYYAGGSGTQYF.

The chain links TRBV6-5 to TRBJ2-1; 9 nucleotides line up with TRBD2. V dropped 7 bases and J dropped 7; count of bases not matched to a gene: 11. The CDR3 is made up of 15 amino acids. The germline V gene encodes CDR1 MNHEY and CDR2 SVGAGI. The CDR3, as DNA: TGTGCCAGCAACGACGTCACTAGCGGGCGTAATGAGCAGTTCTTC. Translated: CASNDVTSGRNEQFF.

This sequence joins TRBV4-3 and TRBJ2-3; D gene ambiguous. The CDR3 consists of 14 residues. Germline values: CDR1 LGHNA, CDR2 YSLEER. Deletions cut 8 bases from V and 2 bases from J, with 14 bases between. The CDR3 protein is CASGDGSLTDTQYF. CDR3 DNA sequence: TGCGCCAGCGGAGACGGCAGCCTCACAGATACGCAGTATTTT.

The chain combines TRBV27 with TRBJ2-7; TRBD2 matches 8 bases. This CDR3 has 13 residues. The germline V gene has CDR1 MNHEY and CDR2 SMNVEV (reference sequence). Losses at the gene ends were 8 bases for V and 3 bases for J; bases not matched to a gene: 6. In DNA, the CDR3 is TGTGCCAGCGGGATCGCGGGGGGCTACGAGCAGTACTTC. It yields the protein CASGIAGGYEQYF.

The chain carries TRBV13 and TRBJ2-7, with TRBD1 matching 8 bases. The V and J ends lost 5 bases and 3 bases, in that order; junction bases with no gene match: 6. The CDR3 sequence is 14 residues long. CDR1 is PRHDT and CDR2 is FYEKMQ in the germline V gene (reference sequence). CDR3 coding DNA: TGTGCCAGCAGCGTGGGACAGGTGCTCTACGAGCAGTACTTC. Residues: CASSVGQVLYEQYF.

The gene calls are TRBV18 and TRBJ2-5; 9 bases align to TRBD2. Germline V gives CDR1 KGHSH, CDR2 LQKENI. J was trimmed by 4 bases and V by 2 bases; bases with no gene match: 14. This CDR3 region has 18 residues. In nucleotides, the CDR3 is TGTGCCAGCTCACCAATAGCTACCTCCGGGACTAGCAGAGAGACCCAGTACTTC. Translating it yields CASSPIATSGTSRETQYF.

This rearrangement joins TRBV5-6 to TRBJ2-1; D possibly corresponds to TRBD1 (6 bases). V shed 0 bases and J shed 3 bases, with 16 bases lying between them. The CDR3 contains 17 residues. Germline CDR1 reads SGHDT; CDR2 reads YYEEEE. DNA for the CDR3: TGTGCCAGCAGCTTGGATGAGGGCTGGGGGCACTACAATGAGCAGTTCTTC. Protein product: CASSLDEGWGHYNEQFF.

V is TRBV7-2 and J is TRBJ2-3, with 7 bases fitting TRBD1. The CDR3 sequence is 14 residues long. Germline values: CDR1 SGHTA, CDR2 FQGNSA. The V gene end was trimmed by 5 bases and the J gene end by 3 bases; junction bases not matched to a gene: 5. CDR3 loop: CASSHDRVTDTQYF. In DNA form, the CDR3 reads TGTGCCAGCAGCCATGACAGGGTAACAGATACGCAGTATTTT.

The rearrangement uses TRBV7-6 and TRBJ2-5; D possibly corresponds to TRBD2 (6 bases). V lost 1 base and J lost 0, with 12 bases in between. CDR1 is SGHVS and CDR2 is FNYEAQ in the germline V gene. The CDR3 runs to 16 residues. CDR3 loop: CASSLGSGAYQETQYF. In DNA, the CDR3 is TGTGCCAGCAGCTTAGGTAGCGGAGCGTACCAAGAGACCCAGTACTTC.